This entry lists 23 T cell receptor beta chains sequenced from one sample in a study of T-cell memory formation after mild COVID-19. MiXCR, run by TCRdb on the 5' RACE reads, gives a single entry per CDR3 protein. The sample has over 300,000 distinct CDR3 sequences; less than 25% are singletons. The sequencing input was PBMCs or a T cell subset sorted from them (not recorded which). These receptor sequences come from a man aged 18 to 30 who had mild COVID-19 (a few samples of this study predate the infection). Cell type and time point are not known.

J is TRBJ2-1 and V is TRBV4-1, with D unclear. Germline CDR1 is MGHRA and CDR2 is YSYEKL. This CDR3 region has 12 residues. V was shortened by 2 bases and J by 5 bases, with 4 bases between the two germline ends. CDR3 sequence: CASSQYHNEQFF. The CDR3, as DNA: TGCGCCAGCAGCCAATACCACAATGAGCAGTTCTTC.

This clonotype has at least ten counts. The chain couples TRBV6-4 to TRBJ2-3; D gene ambiguous. The CDR3 is 13 residues long. In germline, CDR1 is MRHNA, CDR2 SNTAGT. Trimming shortened V by 5 bases and J by 3 bases, and 9 bases separated the two germline ends. CDR3 amino acids: CASSQRDTDTQYF. DNA for the CDR3: TGTGCCAGCAGTCAAAGGGATACAGATACGCAGTATTTT.

V gene TRBV20-1 combines with J gene TRBJ2-1; 11 bases match TRBD2. Germline V gene lookup returns CDR1 DFQATT and CDR2 SNEGSKA (reference sequence). This CDR3 contains 16 residues. With 2 bases clipped from V and 1 base from J, the junction kept 4 bases outside the gene matches. The CDR3 nucleotides are TGCAGTGCTAGAAATCTAGCGGGGGGTTCCTACAATGAGCAGTTCTTC. Translating gives CSARNLAGGSYNEQFF.

V gene TRBV12-3 or TRBV12-4 combines with J gene TRBJ1-4; D not resolved. CDR3 length equals 14 residues. Trimming cost V 5 bases and J 8 bases, with 15 bases left between them. CDR3 bases: TGTGCCAGCAGTAGGATGGGCTCAATAGAAAAACTGTTTTTT. Encoded protein: CASSRMGSIEKLFF.

The genes are TRBV7-2 and TRBJ1-6; possible D gene TRBD1, 6 bases. The V gene lost 4 bases and the J gene lost 7 bases, with 17 bases spanning the gap. CDR3 length: 16 amino acids. Germline-derived CDR1 and CDR2 are SGHTA and FQGNSA. The CDR3 loop reads CASSWWHGGRNSPLHF. Here the CDR3 DNA reads TGTGCCAGCAGCTGGTGGCATGGGGGCCGGAATTCACCCCTCCACTTT.

The rearrangement joins TRBV12-3 or TRBV12-4 to TRBJ1-2; D unresolved. The CDR3 runs 15 residues. The V gene lost 6 bases and the J gene lost 4 bases, with 18 bases spanning the gap. CDR3 coding DNA: TGTGCCAGCAGCGTACAAGCCCTCCGCTCCTATGGCTACACCTTC. Amino acid sequence: CASSVQALRSYGYTF.

There are a few counts of this clonotype. The DNA for the CDR3 is TGTGCCAGCAGATGGACTAGCGGGGGACATCCCTTTAGCACAGATACGCAGTATTTT. Amino acid sequence: CASRWTSGGHPFSTDTQYF. The V call is TRBV5-8, the J call TRBJ2-3; 13 bases line up with TRBD2. In germline, CDR1 is SGHTS, CDR2 YDEGEE. The CDR3 spans 19 residues. Trimming at V came to 5 bases and at J to 0 bases, leaving 12 bases not matched to a gene.

V gene TRBV7-9 combines with J gene TRBJ1-5; D not resolved. The CDR3 runs 15 residues. CDR1 and CDR2 from the germline V gene are SEHNR and FQNEAQ (reference sequence). Trimming cost V 5 bases and J 7 bases, with 18 bases left between them. CDR3 sequence: CASSPVSDWNQPQHF. In nucleotides, the CDR3 is TGTGCCAGCAGCCCAGTATCCGATTGGAACCAGCCCCAGCATTTT.

The chain joins TRBV5-1 to TRBJ2-5; no definite D call. The CDR3 has 12 residues. Germline CDR1 reads SGHRS; CDR2 reads YFSETQ. The V end was cut by 4 bases, the J end by 2 bases, with 6 bases between. The chain's CDR3 is CASSQQQETQYF. In nucleotides, the CDR3 is TGCGCCAGCAGCCAGCAACAAGAGACCCAGTACTTC.

V and J are TRBV2 and TRBJ2-7, with D uncertain. This CDR3 spans 11 amino acids. Trimming shortened V by 6 bases and J by 0 bases, and 3 bases separated the two germline ends. Looked up from germline, CDR1 is SNHLY and CDR2 is FYNNEI. CDR3 DNA sequence: TGTGCCAGCAGGGACTCCTACGAGCAGTACTTC. This codes for CASRDSYEQYF. Variable domain in full (rest from reference TRBV2 and TRBJ2-7): EPEVTQTPSHQVTQMGQEVILRCVPISNHLYFYWYRQILGQKVEFLVSFYNNEISEKSEIFDDQFSVERPDGSNFTLKIRSTKLEDSAMYFCASRDSYEQYFGPGTRLTVT.

J is TRBJ2-7 and V is TRBV4-3, with 9 bases aligning to TRBD1. The CDR3 sequence is 17 residues long. Germline CDR1 reads LGHNA; CDR2 reads YSLEER. V was pared by 0 bases and J by 5 bases, with 11 bases of the junction left unmatched. This chain's CDR3 is CASSQDPVGTGYHEQYF. The CDR3 bases are TGCGCCAGCAGCCAAGACCCGGTAGGGACAGGGTACCACGAGCAGTACTTC.

This clonotype was seen ten or more times. This chain connects TRBV9 to TRBJ2-3; 8 bases line up with TRBD2. This CDR3 is 15 amino acids long. J lost 5 bases, V lost 0 bases, and 5 bases had no gene match. Germline V CDR1 and CDR2: SGDLS, YYNGEE. CDR3 in amino acids: CASSVDGGVLDTQYF. The CDR3 coding sequence is TGTGCCAGCAGCGTAGACGGGGGGGTGCTAGATACGCAGTATTTT. Full variable domain (missing parts from reference TRBV9 and TRBJ2-3): DSGVTQTPKHLITATGQRVTLRCSPRSGDLSVYWYQQSLDQGLQFLIQYYNGEERAKGNILERFSAQQFPDLHSELNLSSLELGDSALYFCASSVDGGVLDTQYFGPGTRLTVL.

The chain couples TRBV11-2 to TRBJ1-4, with D perhaps matching TRBD1 (5 bases). The V gene lost 6 bases and the J gene lost 2 bases, with 13 bases spanning the gap. The CDR3 has 15 residues. Germline lookup yields CDR1 SGHAT and CDR2 FQNNGV. The CDR3 bases are TGTGCCAGCAGACCAAGCGGGACGACTAATGAAAAACTGTTTTTT. As protein: CASRPSGTTNEKLFF. Combining the CDR3 with reference TRBV11-2 and TRBJ1-4 gives the whole variable domain EAGVAQSPRYKIIEKRQSVAFWCNPISGHATLYWYQQILGQGPKLLIQFQNNGVVDDSQLPKDRFSAERLKGVDSTLKIQPAKLEDSAVYLCASRPSGTTNEKLFFGSGTQLSVL.

The chain has TRBV28 and TRBJ2-3; D is perhaps TRBD2 (7 bases). Between the trimmed V and J ends, which lost 6 bases and 6 bases, there was a span of 16 bases. This CDR3 spans 14 amino acids. Per the germline V gene, CDR1 is MDHEN and CDR2 is SYDVKM. CDR3 coding DNA: TGTGCCAGCAGCGCCGCGGGGGCCTACGATACGCAGTATTTT. As protein: CASSAAGAYDTQYF.

The gene calls are TRBV6-1 and TRBJ2-7; D may match TRBD1 or TRBD2 (5 bases each). The CDR3 loop spans 15 amino acids. Trimming took 3 bases from V and 2 from J, leaving 14 bases between them. CDR1 MNHNS and CDR2 SASEGT come from the germline V gene. Written as DNA, the CDR3 is TGTGCCAGCAGTGAGGGACCCACTTCGACCTACGAGCAGTACTTC. Translated, it gives CASSEGPTSTYEQYF.

The chain combines TRBV7-9 with TRBJ2-7; no definite D call. From germline, CDR1 is SEHNR and CDR2 FQNEAQ (reference sequence). This CDR3 is built from 14 residues. Trimming pared 4 bases from V and 0 bases from J, leaving 10 bases between. The CDR3 sequence is CASSSTTGSYEQYF. CDR3 DNA sequence: TGTGCCAGCAGCTCGACGACGGGCTCCTACGAGCAGTACTTC.

CDR3 residues: CASSPTGGDEQFF. Written as DNA, the CDR3 is TGTGCCAGCTCACCAACAGGGGGCGATGAGCAGTTCTTC. The V call is TRBV18, the J call TRBJ2-1, with 9 bases aligning to TRBD1. This CDR3 region has 13 residues. Germline V gene sequence: CDR1 KGHSH, CDR2 LQKENI. V lost 2 bases to trimming and J lost 8 bases; unmatched junction nucleotides: 1. The whole variable domain, remainder taken from reference TRBV18 and TRBJ2-1, is NAGVMQNPRHLVRRRGQEARLRCSPMKGHSHVYWYRQLPEEGLKFMVYLQKENIIDESGMPKERFSAEFPKEGPSILRIQQVVRGDSAAYFCASSPTGGDEQFFGPGTRLTVL.

This clonotype was counted a few times. The chain combines TRBV7-2 with TRBJ1-6, with 7 bases matching TRBD1. V dropped 2 bases and J dropped 9; count of bases not matched to a gene: 7. The germline V gene encodes CDR1 SGHTA and CDR2 FQGNSA. The CDR3 extends over 15 amino acids. CDR3 amino acids: CASSLLRGRGSPLHF. The CDR3 nucleotides are TGTGCCAGCAGCTTATTGAGGGGGCGCGGTTCACCCCTCCACTTT.

This clonotype appeared a few times. The chain is built from TRBV5-1 and TRBJ2-1, with TRBD2 identical over 9 bases. The germline gives CDR1 SGHRS, CDR2 YFSETQ. The CDR3 loop spans 13 amino acids. The ends lost 4 bases at V and 8 bases at J; junction bases unmatched: 4. The CDR3: CASSRGTSHEQFF. CDR3 DNA sequence: TGCGCCAGCAGCAGAGGGACTAGCCATGAGCAGTTCTTC.

This chain uses TRBV4-3 with TRBJ1-5, with D possibly TRBD1 on 6 matching bases. The ends were cut back, 3 bases at V and 4 bases at J, with 13 bases in the middle. The germline CDR1 and CDR2 sequences are LGHNA and YSLEER. The CDR3 loop spans 15 amino acids. CDR3 bases: TGCGCCAGCAGCCAGGCTGGGGGGCGAAATCAGCCCCAGCATTTT. This codes for CASSQAGGRNQPQHF.

This clonotype was detected a few times. The CDR3 bases are TGTGCCAGCTCACCGGCGGATGGTCATGAGCAGTTCTTC. Protein: CASSPADGHEQFF. V and J are TRBV18 and TRBJ2-1, with no clear D. Germline CDR1 KGHSH, CDR2 LQKENI. The CDR3 loop spans 13 amino acids. Trimming removed 3 bases from V and 8 bases from J, with 11 bases in between. Full variable domain (remainder filled in from reference TRBV18 and TRBJ2-1): NAGVMQNPRHLVRRRGQEARLRCSPMKGHSHVYWYRQLPEEGLKFMVYLQKENIIDESGMPKERFSAEFPKEGPSILRIQQVVRGDSAAYFCASSPADGHEQFFGPGTRLTVL.

This clonotype came up once. The chain recombines TRBV7-9 with TRBJ1-2; D not resolved. Germline CDR1 reads SEHNR; CDR2 reads FQNEAQ (reference sequence). The CDR3 runs to 13 residues. V dropped 9 bases and J dropped 7 bases, with 18 bases sitting between them. The CDR3 DNA follows: TGTGCCAGTGGCTCCTCGGGCTCAATTGGCTACACCTTC. Amino acids: CASGSSGSIGYTF. Looking up the rest from reference TRBV7-9 and TRBJ1-2 gives the full variable domain: DTGVSQNPRHKITKRGQNVTFRCDPISEHNRLYWYRQTLGQGPEFLTYFQNEAQLEKSRLLSDRFSAERPKGSFSTLEIQRTEQGDSAMYLCASGSSGSIGYTFGSGTRLTVV.

The gene calls are TRBV5-1 and TRBJ2-5; TRBD2 matches 9 bases. Germline V gene lookup returns CDR1 SGHRS and CDR2 YFSETQ. The CDR3 sequence is 15 residues long. The V and J ends lost 5 bases and 5 bases, in that order; junction bases with no gene match: 10. The CDR3 here is CASSLVAGEGETQYF. As DNA, the CDR3 is TGCGCCAGCAGTCTCGTAGCGGGGGAAGGTGAGACCCAGTACTTC.